A selection of T cell receptor beta chains follows, all from one sample in a study of control samples from healthy donors and cancer patients. Clones were sequenced by immunoSEQ multiplex PCR, and TCRdb holds only the in-frame ones, with some missing. The sample contains 90,000 to 150,000 clones, about 90% of which appear only once. The sequenced material came from blood. Every receptor here comes from a man aged 50 to 60 in good health. Both conserved end residues are part of each CDR3. D genes are given only for firm matches. Some rows mark clone size as missing; the rest say once, few, many or name a class of expanded clone.

clone size	V gene	D gene	J gene	CDR3 protein	CDR3 DNA
.	TRBV5-1	.	TRBJ1-4	CASSLGPARALTNEKLFF	TGCGCCAGCAGCTTGGGGCCCGCTAGGGCACTGACTAATGAAAAACTGTTTTTT
.	TRBV20-1	.	TRBJ1-5	CSASPGGGIQSQHF	TGCAGTGCTAGTCCGGGGGGCGGAATCCAATCCCAGCATTTT
.	TRBV4-3	.	TRBJ1-5	CASSQRQNQPQHF	TGCGCCAGCAGCCAACGACAGAATCAGCCCCAGCATTTT
.	TRBV19	.	TRBJ2-5	CASSIGALETQYF	TGTGCCAGTAGTATCGGGGCTCTGGAGACCCAGTACTTC
.	TRBV6-2/TRBV6-3	TRBD2	TRBJ2-5	CASSYETSGGFETQYF	TGTGCCAGCAGTTACGAGACTAGCGGGGGTTTTGAGACCCAGTACTTC
.	TRBV11-2	.	TRBJ1-1	CASSLDGPGGTEAFF	TGTGCCAGCAGCTTAGATGGGCCAGGAGGAACTGAAGCTTTCTTT
.	TRBV18	.	TRBJ2-2	CASSPNTGELFF	TGTGCCAGCTCACCCAACACCGGGGAGCTGTTTTTT
.	TRBV11-2	.	TRBJ1-4	CASSLKQGKDEKLFF	TGTGCCAGCAGCTTAAAGCAGGGTAAGGATGAAAAACTGTTTTTT
.	TRBV7-9	TRBD1	TRBJ1-1	CASSSRQGVNTEAFF	TGTGCCAGCAGCTCCCGACAGGGCGTGAACACTGAAGCTTTCTTT
.	TRBV5-1	TRBD2	TRBJ2-5	CASSLEGLRATSGGKETQYF	TGCGCCAGCAGCTTGGAGGGGTTAAGAGCGACTAGCGGGGGGAAAGAGACCCAGTACTTC
.	TRBV27	TRBD2	TRBJ2-1	CASTRSGGRSNEQFF	TGTGCCAGCACCCGGAGCGGGGGTCGGAGTAATGAGCAGTTCTTC
.	TRBV5-1	TRBD1	TRBJ2-5	CASSPGQLETQYF	TGCGCCAGCAGCCCGGGACAGTTGGAGACCCAGTACTTC
.	TRBV12-5	TRBD1	TRBJ2-2	CASGRATGVTGELFF	TGTGCTAGTGGCCGGGCTACAGGGGTCACCGGGGAGCTGTTTTTT
once	TRBV4-3	.	TRBJ1-2	CASSQGFGRQGYTF	TGCGCCAGCAGCCAAGGCTTTGGCAGACAGGGCTACACCTTC
.	TRBV5-1	.	TRBJ2-1	CASSLVGESSYNEQFF	TGCGCCAGCAGCTTGGTGGGGGAGAGCTCCTACAATGAGCAGTTCTTC
.	TRBV15	.	TRBJ2-7	CATSRLDDYEQYF	TGTGCCACCAGCAGGCTAGATGACTACGAGCAGTACTTC
.	TRBV27	TRBD1	TRBJ2-7	CASSLTGASAEQYF	TGTGCCAGCAGTTTAACAGGGGCGTCAGCCGAGCAGTACTTC
.	TRBV7-2	.	TRBJ1-1	CASTGQANTEAFF	TGTGCCAGCACCGGGCAGGCGAACACTGAAGCTTTCTTT
.	TRBV11-3	TRBD1	TRBJ2-7	CASSLDGTGDYEQYF	TGTGCCAGCAGCTTAGATGGGACAGGGGACTACGAGCAGTACTTC
.	TRBV30	.	TRBJ2-6	CAWGSGSGANVLTF	TGTGCCTGGGGTTCGGGGTCTGGGGCCAACGTCCTGACTTTC
.	TRBV9	TRBD1	TRBJ2-7	CASSVGGTGVEQYF	TGTGCCAGCAGCGTAGGTGGGACAGGGGTCGAGCAGTACTTC
.	TRBV7-6	.	TRBJ2-7	CASSLAATGPYEQYF	TGTGCCAGCAGCTTAGCGGCTACAGGTCCCTACGAGCAGTACTTC
.	TRBV7-8	TRBD1	TRBJ2-7	CASSLGQGSSYEQYF	TGTGCCAGCAGCTTAGGACAGGGCTCCTCCTACGAGCAGTACTTC
.	TRBV9	.	TRBJ2-2	CASSPLDTGELFF	TGTGCCAGCAGCCCCTTGGACACCGGGGAGCTGTTTTTT
.	TRBV5-1	.	TRBJ1-1	CASSLGDNTEAFF	TGCGCCAGCAGCTTGGGAGACAACACTGAAGCTTTCTTT
.	TRBV14	TRBD1	TRBJ2-7	CASSRDRVYEQYF	TGTGCCAGCAGCCGGGACAGGGTCTACGAGCAGTACTTC
.	TRBV2	TRBD2	TRBJ2-5	CASRLAGSWETQYF	TGTGCCAGCCGACTAGCGGGCTCCTGGGAGACCCAGTACTTC
.	TRBV6-1	.	TRBJ2-2	CASSEKGRLSTGELFF	TGTGCCAGCAGTGAAAAAGGCAGGCTAAGCACCGGGGAGCTGTTTTTT
.	TRBV4-2	TRBD1	TRBJ1-1	CASSQVRGQNTEAFF	TGTGCCAGCAGCCAAGTCAGGGGGCAGAACACTGAAGCTTTCTTT
.	TRBV7-2	.	TRBJ2-2	CASILRRGGELFF	TGTGCCAGCATCCTTCGACGGGGCGGGGAGCTGTTTTTT
.	TRBV12-3/TRBV12-4	.	TRBJ1-1	CASSLTGRVKAFF	TGTGCCAGCAGTTTAACGGGCAGGGTAAAAGCTTTCTTT
once	TRBV24-1	TRBD1	TRBJ1-3	CATSEGTGSPSGNTIYF	TGTGCCACCAGTGAGGGGACAGGGAGCCCCTCTGGAAACACCATATATTTT
.	TRBV6-2/TRBV6-3	TRBD1	TRBJ1-1	CASSYGTGEAFF	TGTGCCAGCAGTTACGGGACAGGGGAAGCTTTCTTT
.	TRBV11-2	.	TRBJ2-7	CASSLAQGAYEQYF	TGTGCCAGCAGCTTAGCCCAGGGCGCCTACGAGCAGTACTTC
.	TRBV12-3/TRBV12-4	.	TRBJ2-3	CASSLTPSGEYF	TGTGCCAGCAGTTTAACCCCCTCGGGGGAGTATTTT
.	TRBV19	.	TRBJ1-1	CASSIRTEEAFF	TGTGCCAGTAGTATCCGGACAGAAGAAGCTTTCTTT
.	TRBV5-1	TRBD1	TRBJ2-7	CASSVGQGAREQYF	TGCGCCAGCAGCGTCGGACAGGGAGCGAGAGAGCAGTACTTC
.	TRBV5-6	TRBD1	TRBJ2-2	CASSFGRGLGGELFF	TGTGCCAGCAGCTTTGGCAGGGGGCTGGGCGGGGAGCTGTTTTTT
.	TRBV19	TRBD2	TRBJ2-3	CASSIGSSGSTDTQYF	TGTGCCAGTAGTATTGGGTCTAGCGGGAGCACAGATACGCAGTATTTT
.	TRBV5-4	.	TRBJ2-7	CASSIRDWGSSYEQYF	TGTGCCAGCAGCATCCGGGACTGGGGGAGCTCCTACGAGCAGTACTTC
.	TRBV5-1	.	TRBJ2-2	CASSLKDTGELFF	TGCGCCAGCAGCTTGAAGGACACCGGGGAGCTGTTTTTT
.	TRBV5-1	.	TRBJ1-1	CASSLGQGLLTEAFF	TGCGCCAGCAGCTTGGGTCAGGGACTGTTGACTGAAGCTTTCTTT
.	TRBV7-9	TRBD2	TRBJ2-3	CASSLFSGGAVDTQYF	TGTGCCAGCAGCTTGTTTAGCGGGGGGGCCGTAGATACGCAGTATTTT
.	TRBV27	.	TRBJ2-5	CASSLSHLQETQYF	TGTGCCAGCAGTTTATCCCACCTTCAAGAGACCCAGTACTTC
.	TRBV19	.	TRBJ2-7	CASSPRGVIYEQYF	TGTGCCAGTAGTCCCAGGGGGGTGATCTACGAGCAGTACTTC
.	TRBV30	.	TRBJ1-4	CAWSVRWRTRVATNEKLFF	TGTGCCTGGAGTGTACGGTGGAGGACGAGGGTTGCAACTAATGAAAAACTGTTTTTT
.	TRBV6-2/TRBV6-3	.	TRBJ1-5	CASSYPGTHQLNSNQPQHF	TGTGCCAGCAGTTACCCCGGGACACATCAGTTGAATAGCAATCAGCCCCAGCATTTT
.	TRBV20-1	.	TRBJ1-6	CSASRYGRESGGSVMGNSPLHF	TGCAGTGCTAGTCGTTATGGCAGGGAAAGCGGTGGTTCCGTGATGGGGAATTCACCCCTCCACTTT
.	TRBV12-3/TRBV12-4	.	TRBJ1-2	CASSLAGDGGYTF	TGTGCCAGCAGTTTGGCCGGGGACGGTGGCTACACCTTC
.	TRBV13	TRBD1	TRBJ2-3	CASSWGQVEESDTQYF	TGTGCCAGCAGCTGGGGACAGGTGGAGGAGTCGGATACGCAGTATTTT
.	TRBV9	TRBD1	TRBJ2-5	CASSKDRAQETQYF	TGTGCCAGCAGCAAGGACAGGGCCCAAGAGACCCAGTACTTC
.	TRBV7-9	TRBD1	TRBJ1-1	CASSSSGTANTEAFF	TGTGCCAGCAGCTCGTCCGGGACAGCAAACACTGAAGCTTTCTTT
.	TRBV19	.	TRBJ1-2	CASSMGGVDGYTF	TGTGCCAGTAGTATGGGGGGGGTGGATGGCTACACCTTC